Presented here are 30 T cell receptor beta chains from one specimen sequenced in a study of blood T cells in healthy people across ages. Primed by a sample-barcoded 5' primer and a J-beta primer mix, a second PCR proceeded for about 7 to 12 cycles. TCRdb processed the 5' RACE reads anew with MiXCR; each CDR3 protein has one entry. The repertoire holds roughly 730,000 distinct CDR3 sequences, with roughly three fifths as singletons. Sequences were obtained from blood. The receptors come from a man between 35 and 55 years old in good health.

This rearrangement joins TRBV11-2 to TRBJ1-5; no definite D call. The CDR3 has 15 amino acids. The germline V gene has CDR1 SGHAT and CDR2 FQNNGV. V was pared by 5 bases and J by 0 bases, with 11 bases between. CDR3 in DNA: TGTGCCAGCAGCGCCATGACGGGTAGCAATCAGCCCCAGCATTTT. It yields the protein CASSAMTGSNQPQHF.

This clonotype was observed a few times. CDR3 nucleotide sequence: TGTGCCATCAGTGAGCTGGACAGGGCGGACCAAGAGACCCAGTACTTC. Translation: CAISELDRADQETQYF. The chain links TRBV10-3 to TRBJ2-5, with TRBD1 matching 8 bases. J was trimmed by 0 bases and V by 2 bases; bases with no gene match: 5. This CDR3 has 16 amino acids. In germline, CDR1 is ENHRY, CDR2 SYGVKD.

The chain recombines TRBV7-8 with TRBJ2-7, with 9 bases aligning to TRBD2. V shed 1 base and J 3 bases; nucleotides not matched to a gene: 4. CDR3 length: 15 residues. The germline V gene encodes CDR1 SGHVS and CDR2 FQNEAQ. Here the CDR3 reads CASSLERGAGYEQYF. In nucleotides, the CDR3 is TGTGCCAGCAGCTTAGAGCGGGGGGCTGGCTACGAGCAGTACTTC.

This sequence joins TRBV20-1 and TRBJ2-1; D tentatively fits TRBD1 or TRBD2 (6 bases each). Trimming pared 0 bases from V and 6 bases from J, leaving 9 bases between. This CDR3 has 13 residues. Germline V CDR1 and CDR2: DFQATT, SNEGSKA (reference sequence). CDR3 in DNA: TGCAGTGCTAGAGATCGGGGGCCCAATGAGCAGTTCTTC. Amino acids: CSARDRGPNEQFF.

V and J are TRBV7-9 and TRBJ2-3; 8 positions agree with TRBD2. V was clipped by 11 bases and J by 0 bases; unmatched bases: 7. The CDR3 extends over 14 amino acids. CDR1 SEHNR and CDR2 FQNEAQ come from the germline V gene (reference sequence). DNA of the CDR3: TGTGCCGGAAAGAGCGGGGGAAGCACAGATACGCAGTATTTT. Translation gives CAGKSGGSTDTQYF.

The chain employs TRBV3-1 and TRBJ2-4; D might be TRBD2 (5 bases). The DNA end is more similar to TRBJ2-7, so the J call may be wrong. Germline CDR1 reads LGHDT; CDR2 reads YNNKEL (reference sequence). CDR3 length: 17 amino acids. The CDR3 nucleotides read TGTGCCAGCAGCCAAACGTACGGCGGACTCTCCCCCTACGAGCAGTACTTC. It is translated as CASSQTYGGLSPYEQYF.

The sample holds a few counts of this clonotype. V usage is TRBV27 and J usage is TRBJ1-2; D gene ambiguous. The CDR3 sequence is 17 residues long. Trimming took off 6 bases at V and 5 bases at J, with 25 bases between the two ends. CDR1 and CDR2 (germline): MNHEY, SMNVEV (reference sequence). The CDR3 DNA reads TGTGCCAGCAGCCCCCTTGTTACGACCAATATACTTTATGGCTACACCTTC. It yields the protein CASSPLVTTNILYGYTF.

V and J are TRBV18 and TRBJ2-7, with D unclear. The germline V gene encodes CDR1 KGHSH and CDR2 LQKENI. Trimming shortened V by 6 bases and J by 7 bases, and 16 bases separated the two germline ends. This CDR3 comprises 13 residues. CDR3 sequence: CASSPDQSDEQYF. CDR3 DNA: TGTGCCAGCTCGCCTGATCAGAGTGATGAGCAGTACTTC.

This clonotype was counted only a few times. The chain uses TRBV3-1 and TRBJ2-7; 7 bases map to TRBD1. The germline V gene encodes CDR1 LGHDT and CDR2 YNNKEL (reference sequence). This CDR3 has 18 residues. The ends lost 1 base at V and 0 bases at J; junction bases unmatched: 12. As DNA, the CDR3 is TGTGCCAGCAGCCAAGTGGCCAACACAGGGGCCACCTCCTACGAGCAGTACTTC. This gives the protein CASSQVANTGATSYEQYF.

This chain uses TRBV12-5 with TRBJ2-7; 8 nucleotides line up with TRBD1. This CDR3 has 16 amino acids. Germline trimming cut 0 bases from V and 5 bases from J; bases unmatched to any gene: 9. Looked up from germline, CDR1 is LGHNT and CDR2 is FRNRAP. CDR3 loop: CASGLVLGQGRHEQYF. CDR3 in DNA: TGTGCTAGTGGTTTGGTACTTGGACAGGGAAGACACGAGCAGTACTTC.

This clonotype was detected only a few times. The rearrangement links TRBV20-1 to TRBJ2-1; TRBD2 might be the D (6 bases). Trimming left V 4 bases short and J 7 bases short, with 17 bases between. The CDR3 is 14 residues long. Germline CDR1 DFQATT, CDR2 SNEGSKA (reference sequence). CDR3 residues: CSAKRDLGTNEQFF. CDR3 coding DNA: TGCAGTGCTAAACGGGACTTGGGCACTAATGAGCAGTTCTTC.

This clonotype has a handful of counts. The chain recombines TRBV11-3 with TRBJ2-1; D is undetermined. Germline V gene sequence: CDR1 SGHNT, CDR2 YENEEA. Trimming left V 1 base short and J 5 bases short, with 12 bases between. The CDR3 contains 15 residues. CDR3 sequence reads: CASSLGRASHNEQFF. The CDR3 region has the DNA TGTGCCAGCAGCTTAGGAAGGGCAAGTCACAATGAGCAGTTCTTC.

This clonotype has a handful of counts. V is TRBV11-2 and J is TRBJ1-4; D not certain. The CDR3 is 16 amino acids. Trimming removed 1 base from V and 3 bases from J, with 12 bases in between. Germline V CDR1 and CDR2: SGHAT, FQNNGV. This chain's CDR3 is CASSLAPVVANEKLFF. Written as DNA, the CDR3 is TGTGCCAGCAGCTTAGCTCCGGTAGTGGCTAATGAAAAACTGTTTTTT.

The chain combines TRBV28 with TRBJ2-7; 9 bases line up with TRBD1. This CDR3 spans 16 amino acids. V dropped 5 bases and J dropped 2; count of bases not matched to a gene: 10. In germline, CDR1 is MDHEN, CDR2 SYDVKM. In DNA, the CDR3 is TGTGCCAGCAGTCCCCCCAGGGGGACAGGGACCTACGAGCAGTACTTC. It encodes CASSPPRGTGTYEQYF. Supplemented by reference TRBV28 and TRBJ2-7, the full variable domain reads DVKVTQSSRYLVKRTGEKVFLECVQDMDHENMFWYRQDPGLGLRLIYFSYDVKMKEKGDIPEGYSVSREKKERFSLILESASTNQTSMYLCASSPPRGTGTYEQYFGPGTRLTVT.

CDR3 DNA sequence: TGTGCCAGCAGCGCCTACATAGCCCCAGCTCCTGGGGCCAACGTCCTGACTTTC. This sequence encodes CASSAYIAPAPGANVLTF. V and J are TRBV11-2 and TRBJ2-6; no firm D call. The germline CDR1 and CDR2 sequences are SGHAT and FQNNGV. Trimming removed 5 bases from V and 2 bases from J, with 19 bases in between. There are 18 residues in the CDR3.

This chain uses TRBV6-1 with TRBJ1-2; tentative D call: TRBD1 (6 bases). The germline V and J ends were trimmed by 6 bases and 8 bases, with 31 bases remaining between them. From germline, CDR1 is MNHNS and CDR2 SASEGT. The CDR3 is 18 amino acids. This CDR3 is CASRAMGGRGRIDSGYTF. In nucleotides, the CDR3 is TGTGCCAGCAGGGCTATGGGGGGCCGTGGGAGGATCGACTCCGGCTACACCTTC.

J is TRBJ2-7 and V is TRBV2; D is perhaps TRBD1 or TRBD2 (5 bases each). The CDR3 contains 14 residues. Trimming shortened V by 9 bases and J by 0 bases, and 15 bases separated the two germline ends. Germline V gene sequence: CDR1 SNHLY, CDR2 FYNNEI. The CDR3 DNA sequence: TGTGCCAGTCAGTCGAATGGGGGCTCCTACGAGCAGTACTTC. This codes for CASQSNGGSYEQYF.

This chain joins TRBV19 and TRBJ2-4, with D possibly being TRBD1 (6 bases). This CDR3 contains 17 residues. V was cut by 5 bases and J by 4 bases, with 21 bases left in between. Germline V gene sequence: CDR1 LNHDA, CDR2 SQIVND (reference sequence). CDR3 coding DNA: TGTGCCAGTAGTCGAAGCGCCACACGGACAGAGAAAAACATTCAGTACTTC. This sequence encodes CASSRSATRTEKNIQYF. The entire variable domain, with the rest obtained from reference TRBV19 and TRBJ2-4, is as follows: DGGITQSPKYLFRKEGQNVTLSCEQNLNHDAMYWYRQDPGQGLRLIYYSQIVNDFQKGDIAEGYSVSREKKESFPLTVTSAQKNPTAFYLCASSRSATRTEKNIQYFGAGTRLSVL.

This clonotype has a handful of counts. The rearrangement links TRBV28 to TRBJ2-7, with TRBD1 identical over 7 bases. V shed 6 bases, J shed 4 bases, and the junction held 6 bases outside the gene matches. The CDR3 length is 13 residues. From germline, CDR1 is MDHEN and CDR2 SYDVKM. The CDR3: CASSPWDRYEQYF. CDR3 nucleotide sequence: TGTGCCAGCAGCCCCTGGGACAGATACGAGCAGTACTTC.

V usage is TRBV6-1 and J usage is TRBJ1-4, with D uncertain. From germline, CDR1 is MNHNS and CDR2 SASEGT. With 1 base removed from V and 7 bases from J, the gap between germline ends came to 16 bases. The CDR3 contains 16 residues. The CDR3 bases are TGTGCCAGCAGTGAAGAAAGGGTGATAGGGAGTGAAAAACTGTTTTTT. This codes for CASSEERVIGSEKLFF.

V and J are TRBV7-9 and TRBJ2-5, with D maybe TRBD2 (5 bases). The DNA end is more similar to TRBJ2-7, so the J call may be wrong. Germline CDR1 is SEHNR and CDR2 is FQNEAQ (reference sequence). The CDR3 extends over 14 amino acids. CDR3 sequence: CASSLRTDSYEQYF. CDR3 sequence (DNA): TGTGCCAGCAGCCTTCGGACTGACTCATACGAGCAGTACTTC.

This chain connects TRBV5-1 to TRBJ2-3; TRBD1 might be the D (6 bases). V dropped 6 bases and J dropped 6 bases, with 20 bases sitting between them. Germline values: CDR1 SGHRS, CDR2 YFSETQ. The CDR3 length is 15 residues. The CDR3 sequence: CASTIRGSPEDTQYF. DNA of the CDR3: TGCGCCAGCACCATTAGGGGGTCCCCTGAGGATACGCAGTATTTT.

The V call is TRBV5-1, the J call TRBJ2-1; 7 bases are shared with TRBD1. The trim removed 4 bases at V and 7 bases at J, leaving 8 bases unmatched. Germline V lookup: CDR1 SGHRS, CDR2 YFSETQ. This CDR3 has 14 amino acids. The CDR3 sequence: CASSPGGPLNEQFF. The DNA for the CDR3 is TGCGCCAGCAGCCCAGGGGGACCTTTGAATGAGCAGTTCTTC.

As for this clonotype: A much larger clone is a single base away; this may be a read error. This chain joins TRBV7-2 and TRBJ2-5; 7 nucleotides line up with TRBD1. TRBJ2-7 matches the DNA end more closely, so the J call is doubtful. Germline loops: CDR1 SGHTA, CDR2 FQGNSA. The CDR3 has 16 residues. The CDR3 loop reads CASRGQESSLSHEQYF. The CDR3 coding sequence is TGTGCCAGCAGAGGACAGGAGTCCAGCCTTTCCCACGAGCAGTACTTC.

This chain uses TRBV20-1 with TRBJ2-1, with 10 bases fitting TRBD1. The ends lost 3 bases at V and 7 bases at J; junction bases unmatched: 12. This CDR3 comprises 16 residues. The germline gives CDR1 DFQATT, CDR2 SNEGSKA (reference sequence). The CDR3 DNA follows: TGCAGTGCTAGTCCCGTGGACAGGGGGATTTATAATGAGCAGTTCTTC. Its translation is CSASPVDRGIYNEQFF.

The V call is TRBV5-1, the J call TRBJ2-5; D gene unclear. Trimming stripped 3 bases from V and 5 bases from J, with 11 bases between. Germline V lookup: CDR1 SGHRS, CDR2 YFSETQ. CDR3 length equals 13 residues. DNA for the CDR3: TGCGCCAGCAGCTACGAAACAGCGGAGACCCAGTACTTC. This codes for CASSYETAETQYF.

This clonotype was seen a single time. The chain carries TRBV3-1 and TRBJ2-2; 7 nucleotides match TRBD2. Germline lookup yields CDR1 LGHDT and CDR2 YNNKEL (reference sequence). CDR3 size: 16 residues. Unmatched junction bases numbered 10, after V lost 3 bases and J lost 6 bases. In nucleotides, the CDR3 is TGTGCCAGCAGCCATATTAGGCTAGCGGCCCCCGGGGAGCTGTTTTTT. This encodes CASSHIRLAAPGELFF. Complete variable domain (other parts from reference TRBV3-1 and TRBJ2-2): DTAVSQTPKYLVTQMGNDKSIKCEQNLGHDTMYWYKQDSKKFLKIMFSYNNKELIINETVPNRFSPKSPDKAHLNLHINSLELGDSAVYFCASSHIRLAAPGELFFGEGSRLTVL.

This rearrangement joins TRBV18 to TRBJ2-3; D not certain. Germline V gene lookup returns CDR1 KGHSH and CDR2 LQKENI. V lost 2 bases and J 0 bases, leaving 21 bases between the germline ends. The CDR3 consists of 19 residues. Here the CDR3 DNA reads TGTGCCAGCTCACCATTACCTTCAACGACACCCCTCAGCACAGATACGCAGTATTTT. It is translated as CASSPLPSTTPLSTDTQYF.

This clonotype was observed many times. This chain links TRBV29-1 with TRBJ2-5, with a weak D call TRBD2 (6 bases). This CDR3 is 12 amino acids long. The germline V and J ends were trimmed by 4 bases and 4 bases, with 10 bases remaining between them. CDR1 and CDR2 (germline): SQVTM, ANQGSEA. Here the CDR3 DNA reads TGCAGCGTTGGCGGGCGGGGAGAGACCCAGTACTTC. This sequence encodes CSVGGRGETQYF.

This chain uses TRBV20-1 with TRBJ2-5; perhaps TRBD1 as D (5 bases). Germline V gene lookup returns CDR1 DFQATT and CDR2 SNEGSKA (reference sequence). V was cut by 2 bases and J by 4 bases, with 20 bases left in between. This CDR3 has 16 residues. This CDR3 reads CSARPPLAGSTETQYF. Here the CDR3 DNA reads TGCAGTGCTAGACCCCCCTTGGCAGGGTCCACAGAGACCCAGTACTTC.